The subject of this entry is one T cell receptor beta chain. This clone was counted only a few times. The target of this receptor is not known. The sample holds no much larger clone one base away, and base qualities are not on file. Receptor amplification or capture employed the immunoSEQ multiplex PCR assay. For the multiplex PCR, a mixture combining 60 forward primers for TCR Vbeta segments and 13 reverse primers for TCR Jbeta segments was used. Amplification of the CDR3 region of rearranged TCR beta genes was performed with a multiplex PCR assay on genomic DNA. The amplified TCR beta libraries were sequenced on the Illumina HiSeq System as 87-base-pair reads. For the original study's pipeline: Across the 600 to 700 repertoires, a later analysis counted some 80 million unique TCR beta chains, 8.5 million to 12 million of which were shared by at least two donors. To remove PCR and sequencing errors, raw reads were error-corrected and collapsed into unique sequences using a nearest-neighbor algorithm that merged closely related sequences. V, D and J gene segments were assigned by aligning CDR3 sequences to IMGT reference sequences. For a sequence to be retained, at least a six-nucleotide match to both a V gene segment and a J gene segment was required. A rearrangement was called productive if the CDR3 had no stop codons and remained in frame with V and J, and every other rearrangement was called non-productive. CDR3 was defined by IMGT convention, running from the second conserved V-encoded cysteine to the conserved J-encoded phenylalanine. Sequences without an unambiguous match to a single V gene segment were excluded from the earlier analysis of almost 600 of the donors. An earlier analysis of almost 600 of the donors classified V segments as functional when productive rearrangements were above 56.7% and as segregating when the standard deviation between donors was above 5%. A statistical classification framework was developed to diagnose cytomegalovirus status using the catalog of TCR beta chain sequences. A later analysis assigned V and J genes by comparing TCR nucleotide sequences with IMGT/GENE-DB human TR gene sequences. Using the TCRdist pipeline, a later analysis assigned CDR3 sequences along with most-parsimonious VDJ recombination scenarios. In a later analysis, every TCR beta chain was defined by the combination of its CDR3 amino acid sequence and its V-gene family, and reads without a unique V-gene family were dropped. As a way to deal with suspected cross-contamination and a sequencing artifact, a later analysis dropped 450 to 600 nucleotide sequences that were highly shared and had low generation probability. A later analysis calculated a clonal expansion index for each public chain from normalized within-repertoire ranks of inferred template counts. Generation probabilities in a later analysis came from a VDJ recombination model fitted to out-of-frame rearrangements, and those results were checked against IGoR. A later analysis scored TCR-TCR, TCR-HLA and TCR-CMV co-occurrence with hypergeometric tests, applying a repertoire-size bias correction to TCR pairs. False discovery rates were estimated in a later analysis by permuting HLA or CMV assignments 20 times. A later analysis grouped co-occurring TCRs with DBSCAN, adding TCRdist sequence similarity when clustering within HLA-allele-positive subsets. Repertoires with fewer than 30,000 or more than 120,000 public chains, plus five repertoires with anomalous nucleotide sharing, were excluded from co-occurrence clustering. In its TCRdb copy, this immuneACCESS table keeps in-frame sequences only and misses some clones. Where compared with another copy, unresolved V genes explain less than half of these, and the others have no known cause. V, J and clone size are taken as reported in that table, and D and trimming were inferred from the DNA itself. The sample profile shows some 270,000 clones; 75% to 90% of them were found once. The ten largest clonotypes hold about 0.28% of the sample.

The sample belongs to a study of cytomegalovirus exposure and HLA in healthy donors (dated by TCRdb to the late 2010s). Broadly, across the study: In an earlier analysis of 587 of the donors, 276 Gb of sequence data and about 110 million unique TCR beta sequences from about 179 million T cells were reported. Of the approximately 400 genotyped donors, around 81% fell in the genetic ancestry cluster associated with self-reported Caucasian donors. HLA typing included class I and class II loci at four-digit resolution. The number of typed donors differed by locus: roughly 629-640 for A, B, C, DRB1 and DQB1; roughly 510 for DQA1; over 600 for DPA1; and around 450 for DPB1. Besides the first cohort of roughly 660 subjects, a separate validation cohort made up of 120 different subjects was used. Every discovery cohort repertoire had been produced on one sequencing platform. Among roughly 400 genotyped donors of the cohort, an average of roughly 240,000 unique TCR beta nucleotide sequences were sequenced per donor, around 20% of them non-productive. The later analysis used no new phenotypic data to find candidate immune exposures, relying instead on TCR beta sequences and their occurrence across donors. To predict cytomegalovirus infection status, the study brought together high-throughput TCR immunosequencing, statistical association of individual TCRs with disease status, and machine learning. The T cell repertoires of under 700 subjects were profiled by immunosequencing and related to cytomegalovirus serostatus. An early release covering approximately 600 HLA-typed donors comprised approximately 300 gigabases of sequencing data and 85 million to 100 million unique TCR sequences. Donor age, sex, ethnicity and CMV serostatus were collected together with the repertoire data. To decide whether each TCR beta V gene segment behaved as functional or pseudogenic, an earlier analysis of some 600 of the donors relied on high-throughput TCR beta sequencing. In a later analysis, previously published TCR beta repertoires from 550 to 750 donors were re-analyzed and high-resolution HLA genotyping was added so that TCR occurrence patterns could be studied. A later genetic analysis took genome-wide SNP genotypes for about 65% of the roughly 670 donors and used that subset as a discovery cohort. Four to six DR-DQ haplotypes were handled as single units for association and clustering, since linkage in the cohort was strong. The study aimed to test whether signatures of past pathogen exposure could be identified by cataloging public T cell receptors. General study outcomes and caveats: While some public TCRs were present in many individuals, most TCR sequences turned up only very rarely across donors. The study listed 150 to 200 TCR beta chains as associated with cytomegalovirus. Because counts were too low, roughly 18 rarely observed V segments, including chromosome 9 orphons, were left out of the earlier analysis of a few hundred of the donors. HLA typing was unavailable for some donors at each locus, so association tests used only the typed subset. Only TCR beta chains were sequenced in this cohort, and the absence of alpha or paired-chain data limited detectable features. Correlated functional status among segregating V segments might reflect linkage disequilibrium, but an unknown experimental factor could not be ruled out. In vitro tests confirmed that three of the cytomegalovirus-associated TCR beta chains recognize cytomegalovirus antigens. In a later analysis, most CMV-associated TCR beta chains were found to appear HLA-restricted, with HLA associations seemingly driven largely by CMV exposure. A further reported finding was that TCR beta sequences accurately predicted the HLA-A and HLA-B alleles for most subjects in the first cohort. Compared with equally common non-associated chains, HLA-associated TCR beta chains in a later analysis were more clonally expanded and had lower generation probabilities. Sequencing depth was assumed to be roughly uniform across donors in the presence/absence analyses, though that assumption may not hold. Some IMGT-functional V segments, including TRBV6-2 and TRBV6-3, could not be told apart with the 87-base-pair reads, so those segments were excluded. In an earlier analysis of approximately 600 of the donors, most TCR beta V segments were observed in productive rearrangements about 90% or about 30% of the time, broadly matching IMGT annotations. According to a later genetic analysis, donors in an Asian-associated ancestry cluster had fewer N-insertions in productive TCRs than the approximately 700-donor mean. When HLA alleles, especially DR and DQ, strongly co-occurred, attributing TCR associations to individual alleles was difficult. In a later analysis, several top co-occurrence clusters were reported to appear linked to parvovirus B19, influenza, CMV and Epstein-Barr virus. Immune exposure information for the cohort was limited to CMV serostatus. The authors suggested that the approach could potentially be generalized to other disease states and immunological phenotypes. The classifier was reported to diagnose cytomegalovirus status with high specificity and sensitivity in both the original cohort and the validation cohort. The sequencing pipeline was judged likely to have produced a cluster of highly shared sequence variants as a technical artifact. In a later analysis, 16,951 TCR beta sequences were associated with specific HLA alleles at a false discovery rate of 0.05. According to a later analysis, TCR association rates differed among HLA loci, with DRB1 alleles showing the most associated TCRs and HLA-C alleles showing the fewest. An association between a missense DCLRE1C variant and V-gene and J-gene trimming of TCR beta chains was found in a later genetic analysis and replicated in an independent cohort.

The germline V gene specifies MNHEY as CDR1 and SVGAGI as CDR2. Trimming removed 8 bases from V and 6 bases from J; the gene matches leave 9 bases unexplained. The CDR3 measures 15 amino acids from cysteine to phenylalanine. Just the 45-base CDR3 DNA is kept, in frame starting at base 1. The cohort comprised 710 or so healthy bone marrow donors. At the time of sampling, every cohort member was nominally healthy, though immune exposures that went unrecorded were likely present. The donor was CMV seronegative and belonged to the group of 352 seronegative cohort members. Each donor provided a peripheral blood sample, and peripheral blood mononuclear cells were used for TCR beta sequencing. The Qiagen DNeasy Blood Extraction Kit was used to extract genomic DNA from the blood cell samples.

The chain links TRBV6-5 with TRBJ2-7, with TRBD2 identical over 14 junction bases. The TCR originated in a girl between 2 and 10 years old in good health and CMV-seronegative. The sequencing input was PBMCs. The sequenced DNA: TGTGCCAGCCAGATATCGGGACTAGCGGGAGTCGAGCAGTACTTC. This encodes CASQISGLAGVEQYF.